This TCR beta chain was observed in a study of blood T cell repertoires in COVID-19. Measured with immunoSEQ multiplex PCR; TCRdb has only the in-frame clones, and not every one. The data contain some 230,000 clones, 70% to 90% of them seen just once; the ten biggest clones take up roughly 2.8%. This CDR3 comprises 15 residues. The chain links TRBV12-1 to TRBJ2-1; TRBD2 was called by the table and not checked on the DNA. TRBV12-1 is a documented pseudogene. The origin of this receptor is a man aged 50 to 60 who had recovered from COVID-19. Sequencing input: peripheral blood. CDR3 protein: CASSFATSGPNEQFF. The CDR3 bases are TGTGCCAGCAGCTTTGCGACTAGCGGGCCCAATGAGCAGTTCTTC.